The T cell receptor beta chain described here comes from a study of Ad26.COV2.S vaccination and SARS-CoV-2 variants (TCRdb year 2021). General notes on the study: Vaccine-arm donors were drawn from COV1001, a multicentre, randomized, double-blind, placebo-controlled phase I-IIa trial of Ad26.COV2.S in healthy adults. Ad26.COV2.S was administered intramuscularly at a dose of 5x10^10 or 1x10^11 viral particles, either as one shot or as two shots given 56 days apart. TCRbeta repertoire sequencing served as the tool for gauging how specific and how broad the SARS-CoV-2-reactive T cell receptors were following Ad26.COV2.S vaccination. Blinding of investigators to trial group allocation was maintained during experiments and outcome assessment. The TCR-sequenced set comprised about 30 samples: some 19 Ad26.COV2.S vaccine recipients, 5 placebo recipients and 8 SARS-CoV-2 convalescent individuals. Participants in the trial were split at random into five groups of five each, receiving low-dose or high-dose Ad26.COV2.S once or twice, or else placebo on both occasions.

Study-level results and caveats: After vaccination, spike-specific CD8+ and CD4+ T cell responses were reported to show substantial breadth. Comparing responses between vaccine doses or regimens was not something the study was powered to do. The authors noted that the TCR breadth and depth analyses may have underestimated total T cell responses. Spike-specific TCR breadth was higher in Ad26.COV2.S recipients than in placebo recipients (P = 0.0014). Comparable non-spike TCR breadth was observed between vaccine and placebo recipients, consistent with only spike being contained in the vaccine.

The immunoSEQ Assay was the method used to sequence TCRbeta CDR3 regions. After extraction, genomic DNA underwent amplification by bias-controlled multiplex PCR, followed by high-throughput sequencing. The authors processed their data as follows. To quantify the absolute abundance of every unique TCRbeta CDR3 region, sequences were collapsed and filtered. T cell fraction was estimated by normalizing TCRbeta template counts to usable DNA, which was measured by amplifying reference genes present in all nucleated cells. Repertoire TCRs were annotated as SARS-CoV-2-specific when V gene, CDR3 amino acid sequence and J gene were exactly matched to a known reactive TCR set. The reference SARS-CoV-2 TCR set was obtained from MIRA and was filtered for enrichment in COVID-19-positive ImmuneCODE repertoires, whereby public or cross-reactive TCRs were removed. Using the MIRA antigens, annotated TCRs were further analysed by specific ORF or by position within an ORF. Breadth was defined as the number of annotated unique rearrangements divided by the total number of unique productive rearrangements, and depth was defined as the summed frequency of the annotated unique rearrangements. Group comparisons of TCR breadth used two-sided Wilcoxon rank-sum tests. TCRdb's version of the immuneACCESS table is confined to in-frame rearrangements and falls short of the full clone set. An unresolved V gene accounts for under half of the shortfall where checked; the remainder is of unknown origin. Clone size and V and J calls were adopted from that table, with D and trimming inferred from the DNA. Within this sample are about 330,000 clones, with around 90% of them counted one time only. 5.5% of the sample goes to the ten largest clones.

The intended sense of this specimen's treatment or condition label: roughly 20 received Ad26.COV2.S at low or high dose, single or two shots; about 5 received placebo; per-sample allocation not given. For vaccine and placebo recipients, repertoires were sequenced using samples collected on day 63 after the first injection. Between 29 July and 7 August 2020, Cohort 1b enrolled about two dozen adults aged 18-55 years at one site in Boston, USA. Ad26.COV2.S was a replication-incompetent adenovirus type 26 vector expressing a prefusion-stabilized SARS-CoV-2 spike protein from the original Wuhan strain. CDR1 is given as MGHDK and CDR2 as SYGVNS, both from the germline V gene. Trimming takes 4 bases off V and 5 bases off J; junction bases not matched to a gene: 13. The CDR3 runs 17 residues from the cysteine to the phenylalanine. CDR3 DNA only is kept here, 51 bases in frame from base 1. Concerning this clone: Its antigen target is currently unknown. No base qualities exist here, and no much larger clone lies one base off it.

Here the chain combines TRBV25-1 and TRBJ1-2; 10 of the junction bases match TRBD1. The TCR originated in a person aged 18 to 65 who received the Ad26.COV2.S COVID-19 vaccine or a placebo. Here the sequenced sample was peripheral blood, taken in a trial of Ad26.COV2.S vaccine versus placebo. At the DNA level, the sequence is TGTGCCAGCAGTGCCCCCCCGGGACAGGGGAGCATGTATGGCTACACCTTC. This sequence encodes CASSAPPGQGSMYGYTF.